Sequencing of this TCR beta chain was carried out in a study of blood T cell repertoires in COVID-19. CDR1 and CDR2 (germline): SEHNR, FQNEAQ (reference sequence). The CDR3 runs 16 residues. Trimming cost V 5 bases and J 5 bases, with 21 bases left between them. Participants were aged 18 to 89 years from 20 to 30 US areas. Clones were sequenced by immunoSEQ multiplex PCR, and TCRdb holds only the in-frame ones, with some missing. The sample lists roughly 220,000 clones; roughly 89% were seen once. The chain carries TRBV7-9 and TRBJ1-1, with TRBD1 as a possible D gene (6 bases). This receptor was taken from a woman in her forties with acute COVID-19. Sequenced: PBMCs or T cells enriched from blood (not recorded which). CDR3 nucleotide sequence: TGTGCCAGCAGCCCTATCCGGGGGGGCGGAAAGACTGAAGCTTTCTTT. Its protein product is CASSPIRGGGKTEAFF.